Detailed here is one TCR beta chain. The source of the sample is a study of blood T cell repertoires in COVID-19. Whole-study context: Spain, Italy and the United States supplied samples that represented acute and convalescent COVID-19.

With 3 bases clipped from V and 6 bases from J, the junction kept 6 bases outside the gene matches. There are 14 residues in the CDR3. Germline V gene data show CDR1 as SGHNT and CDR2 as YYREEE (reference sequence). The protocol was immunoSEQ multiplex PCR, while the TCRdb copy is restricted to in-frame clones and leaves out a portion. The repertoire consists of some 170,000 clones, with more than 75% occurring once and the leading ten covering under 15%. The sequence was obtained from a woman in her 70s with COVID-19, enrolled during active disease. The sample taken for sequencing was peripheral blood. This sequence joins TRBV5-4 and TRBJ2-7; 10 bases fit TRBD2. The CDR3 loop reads CASSSGTSVLEQYF. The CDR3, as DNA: TGTGCCAGCAGCTCAGGGACTAGCGTCCTCGAGCAGTACTTC.